The rows below give T cell receptor beta chains drawn from one sample of a study of shared clonotypes between healthy human individuals. Assay used: immunoSEQ multiplex PCR; TCRdb lists only in-frame clones, some missing. This sample yields around 2.1 million clones, of which 85% to 95% are seen a single time; around 1.7% belongs to the top ten. Sequencing was carried out using naive CD8+ T cells from PBMCs. These receptor sequences come from a man younger than 35 in good health. Some clones in this sample may be carry-over from other donors' samples. Both conserved end residues are part of each CDR3. The order of the fields is J gene, clone size, V gene, D gene, CDR3 DNA, CDR3 protein. A D gene is named only where the DNA matches it firmly. Some rows have no size entry. The others give once, few or many, or a class for an expanded clone.

j_call: TRBJ2-7; clone_size: NA; v_call: TRBV30; d_call: NA; cdr3_nt: TGTGCCTGGAGTCAAGAGGCGGATTACTCCTACGAGCAGTACTTC; cdr3_aa: CAWSQEADYSYEQYF
j_call: TRBJ2-1; clone_size: NA; v_call: TRBV14; d_call: TRBD2; cdr3_nt: TGTGCCAGCAGCCTCCGGACTAGTTGGGATGAGCAGTTCTTC; cdr3_aa: CASSLRTSWDEQFF
j_call: TRBJ1-1; clone_size: NA; v_call: TRBV30; d_call: NA; cdr3_nt: TGTGCCTGGAGTATCGACAAGGCGACTGAAGCTTTCTTT; cdr3_aa: CAWSIDKATEAFF
j_call: TRBJ1-5; clone_size: NA; v_call: TRBV6-1; d_call: TRBD1; cdr3_nt: TGTGCCAGCAGTGAAACTGGACAGGTCGCTAGCAATCAGCCCCAGCATTTT; cdr3_aa: CASSETGQVASNQPQHF
j_call: TRBJ1-1; clone_size: NA; v_call: TRBV28; d_call: NA; cdr3_nt: TGTGCCAGCAGCTGGAGGGGCGGGGCCTTGAACACTGAAGCTTTCTTT; cdr3_aa: CASSWRGGALNTEAFF
j_call: TRBJ1-1; clone_size: NA; v_call: TRBV29-1; d_call: NA; cdr3_nt: TGCAGCGTTGAACTTCCCAACCGGGGCACTGAAGCTTTCTTT; cdr3_aa: CSVELPNRGTEAFF
j_call: TRBJ2-1; clone_size: NA; v_call: TRBV11-1; d_call: TRBD2; cdr3_nt: TGTGCCAGCAGCTTAGCGCTTAGGACTAGCGGGCCCAATGAGCAGTTCTTC; cdr3_aa: CASSLALRTSGPNEQFF
j_call: TRBJ1-5; clone_size: NA; v_call: TRBV6-1; d_call: TRBD1; cdr3_nt: TGTGCCAGCAGTGAGGGGACAGTTAGCAATCAGCCCCAGCATTTT; cdr3_aa: CASSEGTVSNQPQHF
j_call: TRBJ1-5; clone_size: NA; v_call: TRBV9; d_call: NA; cdr3_nt: TGTGCCAGCAGCGTAGAGGGTGGCAGCAATCAGCCCCAGCATTTT; cdr3_aa: CASSVEGGSNQPQHF
j_call: TRBJ2-7; clone_size: NA; v_call: TRBV9; d_call: TRBD2; cdr3_nt: TGTGCCAGCAGCGGGGAGACTAGCGGGGCCACCTACGAGCAGTACTTC; cdr3_aa: CASSGETSGATYEQYF
j_call: TRBJ1-4; clone_size: NA; v_call: TRBV7-9; d_call: NA; cdr3_nt: TGTGCCAGCAGCCAGCGGGACGGTGATAATGAAAAACTGTTTTTT; cdr3_aa: CASSQRDGDNEKLFF
j_call: TRBJ2-3; clone_size: NA; v_call: TRBV6-5; d_call: TRBD1; cdr3_nt: TGTGCCAGCAGTTCTCGGGACAGGGTCACAGATACGCAGTATTTT; cdr3_aa: CASSSRDRVTDTQYF
j_call: TRBJ1-4; clone_size: NA; v_call: TRBV15; d_call: NA; cdr3_nt: TGTGCCACCAGCGCTCGGACTGGCAAGAATGAAAAACTGTTTTTT; cdr3_aa: CATSARTGKNEKLFF
j_call: TRBJ2-1; clone_size: NA; v_call: TRBV27; d_call: TRBD2; cdr3_nt: TGTGCCAGCAGTTTTCTCGGGACTAGCGGGAGCGCAGTCAATGAGCAGTTCTTC; cdr3_aa: CASSFLGTSGSAVNEQFF
j_call: TRBJ1-3; clone_size: NA; v_call: TRBV9; d_call: NA; cdr3_nt: TGTGCCAGCAGCGTAGTCGGGTTTGGAAACACCATATATTTT; cdr3_aa: CASSVVGFGNTIYF
j_call: TRBJ2-7; clone_size: NA; v_call: TRBV29-1; d_call: TRBD1; cdr3_nt: TGCAGCGTTATCGCAGGGGGCACCTACGAGCAGTACTTC; cdr3_aa: CSVIAGGTYEQYF
j_call: TRBJ2-1; clone_size: NA; v_call: TRBV19; d_call: TRBD1; cdr3_nt: TGTGCCAGTAGTATAGCACTCCCCGGGACAGGGGACTACAATGAGCAGTTCTTC; cdr3_aa: CASSIALPGTGDYNEQFF
j_call: TRBJ2-7; clone_size: NA; v_call: TRBV28; d_call: TRBD1; cdr3_nt: TGTGCCAGCAGTTACCGGGACAGGGGGCTGAATTCCTACGAGCAGTACTTC; cdr3_aa: CASSYRDRGLNSYEQYF
j_call: TRBJ2-3; clone_size: NA; v_call: TRBV10-3; d_call: TRBD2; cdr3_nt: TGTGCCATCAGTGGTATTAGCGGGACAGATACGCAGTATTTT; cdr3_aa: CAISGISGTDTQYF
j_call: TRBJ2-7; clone_size: NA; v_call: TRBV7-9; d_call: TRBD1; cdr3_nt: TGTGCCAGCACCTCACAGGGGGCGGGAAAGCAGTACTTC; cdr3_aa: CASTSQGAGKQYF
j_call: TRBJ2-1; clone_size: NA; v_call: TRBV10-1; d_call: NA; cdr3_nt: TGCGCCAGCAGTGAGTCTGGAGGTCTGAGGAACAATGAGCAGTTCTTC; cdr3_aa: CASSESGGLRNNEQFF
j_call: TRBJ1-6; clone_size: NA; v_call: TRBV19; d_call: NA; cdr3_nt: TGTGCCAGTAGTATTTTGGTGGCGGTTCAACCCCTCCACTTT; cdr3_aa: CASSILVAVQPLHF
j_call: TRBJ2-3; clone_size: NA; v_call: TRBV5-1; d_call: NA; cdr3_nt: TGCGCCAGCAGCTGGGTGGGACTCCCCCCCGATACGCAGTATTTT; cdr3_aa: CASSWVGLPPDTQYF
j_call: TRBJ2-1; clone_size: NA; v_call: TRBV7-9; d_call: TRBD2; cdr3_nt: TGTGCCAGCAGCCCCCCGGGAGGGAGGGCTGAGCAGTTCTTC; cdr3_aa: CASSPPGGRAEQFF
j_call: TRBJ2-1; clone_size: NA; v_call: TRBV5-8; d_call: TRBD1; cdr3_nt: TGTGCCAGCACCCCGCAGGTGGGACAGATAAATGAGCAGTTCTTC; cdr3_aa: CASTPQVGQINEQFF
j_call: TRBJ1-2; clone_size: NA; v_call: TRBV27; d_call: NA; cdr3_nt: TGTGCCAGCAGTTTGGTAAGGGGCTATGGCTACACCTTC; cdr3_aa: CASSLVRGYGYTF
j_call: TRBJ1-1; clone_size: NA; v_call: TRBV27; d_call: TRBD1; cdr3_nt: TGTGCCAGCAGTGTCCTCCCGGGACAGAAGGAGAACACTGAAGCTTTCTTT; cdr3_aa: CASSVLPGQKENTEAFF
j_call: TRBJ1-1; clone_size: NA; v_call: TRBV21-1; d_call: NA; cdr3_nt: TGTGCCAGCAGCAAAGTGAGCAGCCGCGGGGGGTTCCCTGAAGCTTTCTTT; cdr3_aa: CASSKVSSRGGFPEAFF
j_call: TRBJ1-3; clone_size: once; v_call: TRBV10-3; d_call: NA; cdr3_nt: TGTGCCATCAGGGGGGGACTGGACACCCGCGCTGGAAACACCATATATTTT; cdr3_aa: CAIRGGLDTRAGNTIYF